One T cell receptor (beta chain) is described in this entry. Here immunoSEQ multiplex PCR was the method, and the copy in TCRdb shows in-frame clones only, minus some. The sample shows fewer than 200,000 clones, approximately 92% of them seen only once. The data derive from a study of T cell responses to AZD1222 COVID-19 vaccine. This CDR3 region has 11 residues. V trimming: 6 bases; J trimming: 6 bases; junction bases outside the gene matches: 0. The germline V gene encodes CDR1 LNHDA and CDR2 SQIVND (reference sequence). Specimen: peripheral blood, collected on day 0 of AZD1222 vaccination. This chain links TRBV19 with TRBJ1-2; TRBD1 aligns across 8 bases. The receptor's source is an adult in good health. CDR3 residues: CASRQGDGYTF. CDR3 bases: TGTGCCAGTAGACAGGGGGATGGCTACACCTTC.